This T cell receptor beta chain was observed in a study of vaccination and CD4 T cells after COVID-19. As for the study in general: Drawing of post-COVID samples took place a median 101 days after diagnosis (range 35 to 161).

As to this clonotype: Antigen specificity is unknown.

Germline values: CDR1 DFQATT, CDR2 SNEGSKA (reference sequence). The CDR3 has 15 residues. Trimming removed 3 bases from V and 1 base from J, with 15 bases in between. Cultured CD4+ T cells had their DNA profiled by the Oncomine TCR Beta short-read assay. It was cultured CD4+ T cells from which genomic DNA was extracted. TCRdb reanalysed the PCR reads using MiXCR and keeps one entry per CDR3 protein. This sample has roughly 14,000 distinct CDR3 sequences, with 40% to 60% found just once. Study-level results: In convalescent patients, 304 of 307 vaccine-specific clones were mono-reactive for SARS-CoV-2 spike.

Treatment reported: roughly nine-day PBMC culture with coronavirus spike peptide pools or control peptides (ViraFEST assay). TCRs were sequenced by ViraFEST after antigen-specific T cells had been expanded with peptide pools. The clonotype comes from a human donor who had recovered from COVID-19. The chain has TRBV20-1 and TRBJ1-1, with D unclear. Material for sequencing was CD4+ T cells from blood, cultured in vitro. The CDR3 is CSASLALIGNTEAFF. DNA of the CDR3: TGCAGTGCTAGTTTAGCTTTGATTGGGAACACTGAAGCTTTCTTT.